The rows below give T cell receptor beta chains drawn from one sample of a study of cytomegalovirus exposure and HLA in healthy donors. Assay: immunoSEQ multiplex PCR; the TCRdb copy retains only in-frame clones and omits some. The data contain around 150,000 clones, about 81% of them singletons. Sequenced input: PBMCs. These receptor sequences come from a woman aged 50 to 60 in good health and CMV-seropositive. Both conserved end residues are part of each CDR3. A D gene is named only where the DNA matches it firmly. Size is omitted from some rows. Given values are once, few, many or a class for expanded clones.

j_call v_call d_call clone_size cdr3_aa cdr3_nt
TRBJ2-7 TRBV6-1 TRBD1 NA CASSEGTGPYEQYF TGTGCCAGCAGTGAGGGGACAGGACCATACGAGCAGTACTTC
TRBJ2-4 TRBV30 NA NA CAWSTTKNIQYF TGTGCCTGGAGCACTACCAAAAACATTCAGTACTTC
TRBJ2-3 TRBV9 NA NA CASSVDVLSTDTQYF TGTGCCAGCAGCGTAGATGTACTCTCCACAGATACGCAGTATTTT
TRBJ1-1 TRBV7-6 NA NA CASSSGHSTNTEAFF TGTGCCAGCAGCTCCGGACATTCGACGAACACTGAAGCTTTCTTT
TRBJ2-3 TRBV2 TRBD2 NA CASSGWRGGTDTQYF TGTGCCAGCAGTGGTTGGCGGGGGGGAACAGATACGCAGTATTTT
TRBJ2-1 TRBV7-3 NA NA CASSSGVYNEQFF TGTGCCAGCAGCTCAGGGGTTTACAATGAGCAGTTCTTC
TRBJ2-5 TRBV9 NA NA CASSVFEGLQETQYF TGTGCCAGCAGCGTATTTGAGGGCCTCCAAGAGACCCAGTACTTC
TRBJ1-6 TRBV7-2 NA NA CASSSQGGDGSPLHF TGTGCCAGCAGCTCCCAAGGGGGAGATGGTTCACCCCTCCACTTT
TRBJ1-2 TRBV5-6 NA NA CASSLGRSDGYTF TGTGCCAGCAGCTTGGGCAGATCAGATGGCTACACCTTC
TRBJ2-7 TRBV6-5 TRBD1 NA CASSWGQASYEQYF TGTGCCAGCAGTTGGGGACAGGCCTCCTACGAGCAGTACTTC
TRBJ1-1 TRBV5-1 NA NA CASSLAGMAEAFF TGCGCCAGCAGCTTGGCGGGTATGGCTGAAGCTTTCTTT
TRBJ2-7 TRBV15 NA once CATRTTGQTYEQYF TGTGCCACCAGGACAACAGGGCAAACCTACGAGCAGTACTTC
TRBJ1-6 TRBV5-1 TRBD1 NA CASSGTTGEGSPLHF TGCGCCAGCAGCGGGACGACAGGGGAAGGTTCACCCCTCCACTTT
TRBJ1-3 TRBV27 NA once CASSLSLPGKPGNTIYF TGTGCCAGCAGTTTATCGCTTCCAGGCAAGCCCGGAAACACCATATATTTT
TRBJ1-5 TRBV19 NA NA CASSPLLGGNQPQHF TGTGCCAGTAGTCCTCTCCTAGGAGGCAATCAGCCCCAGCATTTT
TRBJ2-7 TRBV19 NA once CASSTHNRYSYEQYF TGTGCCAGTAGTACCCATAACAGGTACTCCTACGAGCAGTACTTC
TRBJ1-5 TRBV27 TRBD1 NA CANHGGQGFNQPQHF TGTGCCAACCATGGGGGACAGGGATTCAATCAGCCCCAGCATTTT
TRBJ1-5 TRBV6-1 TRBD1 few CASTQGGQRNQPQHF TGTGCCAGCACCCAAGGGGGACAGCGCAATCAGCCCCAGCATTTT
TRBJ2-4 TRBV5-1 NA once CASSLDAGRYAAKNIQYF TGCGCCAGCAGCTTGGACGCGGGGAGGTATGCAGCCAAAAACATTCAGTACTTC
TRBJ2-1 TRBV29-1 TRBD1 NA CSVVGEGANYNEQFF TGCAGCGTTGTCGGCGAGGGGGCAAACTACAATGAGCAGTTCTTC
TRBJ1-1 TRBV7-6 TRBD1 NA CASSLRTGGTEAFF TGTGCCAGCAGCTTGAGGACAGGGGGGACTGAAGCTTTCTTT
TRBJ1-3 TRBV5-6 NA few CASNGGSAGNTIYF TGTGCCAGCAACGGGGGATCCGCCGGAAACACCATATATTTT
TRBJ1-1 TRBV7-8 NA once CASSLGPGHRPSAEAFF TGTGCCAGCAGCTTAGGTCCGGGACATCGGCCAAGCGCTGAAGCTTTCTTT
TRBJ2-1 TRBV18 NA NA CASSPPGSSYNEQFF TGTGCCAGCTCTCCCCCGGGGAGCTCCTACAATGAGCAGTTCTTC
TRBJ1-5 TRBV2 NA NA CASSELGGGQPQHF TGTGCCAGCAGTGAACTCGGGGGTGGACAGCCCCAGCATTTT
TRBJ1-4 TRBV14 NA NA CASSQVQAGYEKLFF TGTGCCAGCAGCCAAGTTCAGGCGGGGTATGAAAAACTGTTTTTT
TRBJ1-1 TRBV5-1 NA NA CASSLEGLVEAFF TGCGCCAGCAGCTTAGAGGGTTTGGTTGAAGCTTTCTTT
TRBJ2-6 TRBV6-4 NA NA CASSPEGGRGANVLTF TGTGCCAGCAGCCCGGAGGGAGGTAGAGGGGCCAACGTCCTGACTTTC
TRBJ2-3 TRBV4-1 NA NA CASSQDWQVGTDTQYF TGCGCCAGCAGCCAAGATTGGCAGGTTGGAACAGATACGCAGTATTTT
TRBJ2-2 TRBV5-4 TRBD1 NA CASSLGQGATGELFF TGTGCCAGCAGCTTGGGACAGGGGGCCACCGGGGAGCTGTTTTTT
TRBJ2-3 TRBV5-1 NA NA CASSWGSAGSTDTQYF TGCGCCAGCAGCTGGGGGTCGGCGGGGAGTACAGATACGCAGTATTTT
TRBJ2-1 TRBV7-6 NA NA CASSLVANSYNEQFF TGTGCCAGCAGCTTAGTAGCGAACTCCTACAATGAGCAGTTCTTC
TRBJ2-7 TRBV18 NA NA CASSPSTLTSYEQYF TGTGCCAGCTCACCTTCTACCCTAACCTCCTACGAGCAGTACTTC
TRBJ1-1 TRBV19 NA NA CASSPTGLRTEAFF TGTGCCAGTAGCCCAACAGGGTTAAGGACTGAAGCTTTCTTT
TRBJ2-5 TRBV30 NA NA CAWSVRTVRQETQYF TGTGCCTGGAGTGTACGGACAGTTAGACAAGAGACCCAGTACTTC
TRBJ2-7 TRBV18 TRBD1 NA CASSPRQGPNYEQYF TGTGCCAGCTCACCGCGACAGGGCCCTAACTACGAGCAGTACTTC
TRBJ1-4 TRBV7-9 NA few CASSLGQANEKLFF TGTGCCAGCAGCTTGGGGCAGGCTAATGAAAAACTGTTTTTT
TRBJ2-1 TRBV6-6 NA once CASALDRNNEQFF TGTGCCAGCGCTCTAGACAGAAACAATGAGCAGTTCTTC
TRBJ2-3 TRBV5-1 TRBD2 NA CASALASSTDTQYF TGCGCCAGCGCACTAGCGAGTAGCACAGATACGCAGTATTTT
TRBJ1-4 TRBV5-1 NA NA CASSSEGSLEKLFF TGCGCCAGCAGCTCGGAGGGGAGCCTAGAAAAACTGTTTTTT
TRBJ2-1 TRBV6-1 NA NA CASSERGRGSYNEQFF TGTGCCAGCAGTGAGAGGGGCAGGGGATCCTACAATGAGCAGTTCTTC
TRBJ1-1 TRBV6-1 NA few CASSEVGVGGNSGAFF TGTGCCAGCAGTGAAGTCGGGGTTGGTGGGAATAGCGGAGCTTTCTTT
TRBJ2-2 TRBV9 NA NA CASSFSGMGTGELFF TGTGCCAGCAGCTTCTCGGGGATGGGCACCGGGGAGCTGTTTTTT
TRBJ2-1 TRBV19 TRBD1 NA CASSIGTGIYNEQFF TGTGCCAGTAGCATCGGGACAGGAATATACAATGAGCAGTTCTTC
TRBJ1-2 TRBV19 TRBD1 NA CASADQARGRGYGYTF TGTGCCAGCGCTGACCAAGCCAGGGGGCGCGGCTATGGCTACACCTTC
TRBJ1-6 TRBV6-1 TRBD1 NA CASRIRTGTDSPLHF TGTGCCAGCAGGATCCGGACAGGGACGGATTCACCCCTCCACTTT
TRBJ1-6 TRBV12-5 NA NA CASGLVFGGGLGDSPLHF TGTGCTAGTGGTTTGGTATTTGGGGGCGGGCTAGGGGATTCACCCCTCCACTTT
TRBJ1-5 TRBV27 NA NA CASSLYAREGNQPQHF TGTGCCAGCAGTTTATACGCAAGGGAGGGCAATCAGCCCCAGCATTTT
TRBJ2-7 TRBV9 TRBD1 NA CASSEGDPGQGCEQYF TGTGCCAGCAGTGAGGGGGATCCGGGACAGGGCTGCGAGCAGTACTTC
TRBJ2-7 TRBV7-6 TRBD2 NA CASSYLAGRDEQYF TGTGCCAGCAGTTATCTAGCGGGAAGGGACGAGCAGTACTTC
TRBJ1-1 TRBV6-6 TRBD1 once CASSPSDRGNTEAFF TGTGCCAGCAGTCCTTCGGACAGGGGGAACACTGAAGCTTTCTTT
TRBJ1-6 TRBV5-4 NA NA CASSLWAQNSPLHF TGTGCCAGCAGCTTATGGGCCCAAAATTCACCCCTCCACTTT
TRBJ2-2 TRBV11-2 NA NA CASSLISGLDTGELFF TGTGCCAGCAGCTTAATTTCCGGTCTTGACACCGGGGAGCTGTTTTTT
TRBJ1-1 TRBV5-1 NA NA CASSLTKPGATEAFF TGCGCCAGCAGCTTGACAAAACCAGGGGCCACTGAAGCTTTCTTT
TRBJ1-3 TRBV5-1 NA NA CASSLVFSPGAGNTIYF TGCGCCAGCAGCTTGGTGTTTTCACCGGGTGCTGGAAACACCATATATTTT
TRBJ2-1 TRBV6-1 TRBD2 NA CASSELLDSAGGNEQFF TGTGCCAGCAGTGAACTCCTGGACAGTGCGGGGGGGAATGAGCAGTTCTTC
TRBJ1-1 TRBV6-5 NA few CAVSQKQGHGQAFF TGTGCCGTCAGTCAAAAACAGGGTCACGGTCAAGCTTTCTTT